This is a list of T cell receptor beta chains from one sample in a study of T cell repertoires in cytomegalovirus infection. MiXCR, run by TCRdb on the reads, gives a single entry per CDR3 protein. This table has 130,000 or so distinct CDR3 sequences, about 6.5% appearing once. Sequencing was performed on PBMCs. The receptor source for this set is a human donor in good health (CMV status not recorded). Some clones in this sample may be carry-over from other donors' samples. Both conserved end residues are part of each CDR3. D genes are given only for firm matches. Rows may omit the clone size; those that give it use once, few, many or a size class.

CDR3aa | CDR3nt | d_gene | v_gene | abundance | j_gene
CASSCMKQKENTEAFF | TGTGCTAGCAGCTGTATGAAACAAAAAGAGAACACTGAAGCTTTCTTT | - | TRBV7-6 | - | TRBJ1-1
CASSYLPPGTSGNSPLHF | TGTGCCAGCAGTTACCTACCACCGGGGACCTCGGGTAATTCACCCCTCCACTTT | - | TRBV6-2/TRBV6-3 | many | TRBJ1-6
CASSLDRGLGNPEAFF | TGCGCCAGCAGCTTGGATAGGGGGTTAGGGAACCCTGAAGCTTTCTTT | - | TRBV5-1 | many | TRBJ1-1
CASSLTSGPSYGYTF | TGTGCCAGCAGCTTAACGTCAGGGCCCTCATATGGCTACACCTTC | - | TRBV7-3 | many | TRBJ1-2
CASSLAPTGLAGALITYEQYF | TGTGCCAGCAGTTTAGCGCCAACGGGACTAGCGGGGGCCCTAATTACCTACGAGCAGTACTTC | TRBD2 | TRBV12-3/TRBV12-4 | many | TRBJ2-7
CASSPSVRGQETQYF | TGTGCCAGCAGCCCTTCGGTCAGGGGGCAAGAGACCCAGTACTTC | TRBD1 | TRBV5-6 | many | TRBJ2-5
CASSIMGKNEQFF | TGTGCCAGTAGTATAATGGGCAAGAATGAGCAGTTCTTC | - | TRBV19 | - | TRBJ2-1
CASSESGDVNEQFF | TGCGCCAGCAGTGAGTCGGGGGATGTCAATGAGCAGTTCTTC | - | TRBV10-1 | many | TRBJ2-1
CASSQVGVSSYNEQFF | TGCGCCAGCAGCCAAGTCGGGGTGAGCTCCTACAATGAGCAGTTCTTC | - | TRBV4-1 | few | TRBJ2-1
CASTSGASYTQYF | TGTGCCAGCACGTCAGGGGCGAGTTATACGCAGTATTTT | - | TRBV6-2/TRBV6-3 | - | TRBJ2-3
CASRTGVLTYNEQFF | TGTGCCAGCAGGACGGGGGTTCTTACCTACAATGAGCAGTTCTTC | - | TRBV2 | many | TRBJ2-1
CASSTDPNGPQHF | TGTGCCAGCTCTACTGATCCCAATGGGCCCCAGCATTTT | - | TRBV6-2/TRBV6-3 | few | TRBJ1-5
CASSSGGHREQYF | TGTGCCAGCAGCTCAGGAGGGCATCGAGAGCAGTACTTC | - | TRBV7-2 | many | TRBJ2-7
CASSVDRSSYEQYF | TGTGCCAGTAGTGTGGACAGGTCGTCCTACGAGCAGTACTTC | TRBD1 | TRBV19 | many | TRBJ2-7
CASSLARSSQETQYF | TGTGCCAGCAGCTTAGCGCGCAGCAGCCAAGAGACCCAGTACTTC | - | TRBV7-6 | few | TRBJ2-5
CASSLDRDGTDTQYF | TGTGCCAGCAGCCTTGACAGGGATGGCACAGATACGCAGTATTTT | TRBD1 | TRBV7-3 | many | TRBJ2-3
CAISDPIRRFVEQFF | TGTGCCATCAGTGACCCAATTCGCAGGTTTGTTGAGCAGTTCTTC | - | TRBV10-3 | few | TRBJ2-1
CAIGQAANYGYTF | TGTGCCATCGGACAGGCCGCTAACTATGGCTACACCTTC | TRBD1 | TRBV10-3 | many | TRBJ1-2
CAIRLAGEVDTQYF | TGTGCCATTCGACTAGCGGGGGAGGTGGATACGCAGTATTTT | TRBD2 | TRBV10-3 | many | TRBJ2-3
CASSVVAAYTEAFF | TGTGCCAGCAGCGTAGTCGCGGCGTACACTGAAGCTTTCTTT | - | TRBV9 | few | TRBJ1-1
CASSEAGNIQYF | TGTGCCAGCAGTGAAGCGGGAAACATTCAGTACTTC | - | TRBV2 | many | TRBJ2-4
CASSSLAGGPYNEQFF | TGTGCCAGCAGCTCTCTAGCGGGAGGGCCCTACAATGAGCAGTTCTTC | TRBD2 | TRBV7-6 | - | TRBJ2-1
CASSPTLKGVGNTEAFF | TGTGCCAGCAGCCCCACTCTGAAGGGGGTTGGGAACACTGAAGCTTTCTTT | - | TRBV7-9 | - | TRBJ1-1
CSARAGGETQHF | TGCAGTGCTAGAGCTGGAGGCGAGACCCAGCATTTT | - | TRBV20-1 | few | TRBJ1-5
CASSRTSADTQYF | TGTGCCAGCAGCCGGACCTCCGCAGATACGCAGTATTTT | - | TRBV7-2 | many | TRBJ2-3
CASSTTGTANSPLHF | TGTGCCAGCAGCACGACCGGGACAGCCAATTCACCCCTCCACTTT | TRBD1 | TRBV7-9 | - | TRBJ1-6
CASSLAIGDNSPLHF | TGTGCCAGCAGCTTAGCGATTGGGGATAATTCACCCCTCCACTTT | - | TRBV7-2 | many | TRBJ1-6
CASSLEPVNSSPLHF | TGTGCCAGCAGCTTAGAACCGGTCAACTCTTCACCCCTCCACTTT | - | TRBV11-2 | many | TRBJ1-6
CASSFGAGYEQFF | TGTGCCAGCAGCTTCGGAGCGGGATATGAGCAGTTCTTC | TRBD2 | TRBV7-9 | many | TRBJ2-1
CASSSDSRGTYNEQFF | TGTGCCAGCAGTTCTGACTCGAGGGGGACCTACAATGAGCAGTTCTTC | - | TRBV28 | many | TRBJ2-1
CASSPYTDTQYF | TGTGCCAGCAGCCCCTACACAGATACGCAGTATTTT | - | TRBV7-2 | many | TRBJ2-3
CSVPGRLWETQYF | TGCAGCGTTCCCGGACGCCTATGGGAGACCCAGTACTTC | - | TRBV29-1 | - | TRBJ2-5
CSATGLAGPFLRGDTQYF | TGCAGTGCTACCGGACTAGCGGGGCCATTCCTACGGGGAGATACGCAGTATTTT | TRBD2 | TRBV20-1 | many | TRBJ2-3
CASSQRLAGGQTREQFF | TGTGCCAGCAGCCAAAGACTAGCGGGGGGGCAAACCAGGGAGCAGTTCTTC | TRBD2 | TRBV7-2 | many | TRBJ2-1
CASSPLLAGGRNEQFF | TGTGCCAGCAGTCCCCTTTTAGCGGGGGGGCGGAATGAGCAGTTCTTC | TRBD2 | TRBV28 | many | TRBJ2-1
CASSFRTGGAETQYF | TGCGCCAGCAGCTTCAGGACAGGGGGCGCGGAGACCCAGTACTTC | TRBD1 | TRBV5-1 | few | TRBJ2-5
CASSLVQGTGEQYF | TGTGCCAGCAGCTTAGTCCAGGGGACAGGCGAGCAGTACTTC | TRBD1 | TRBV7-6 | - | TRBJ2-7
CSVTGTGGFNYGYTF | TGCAGCGTGACCGGGACAGGGGGCTTTAACTATGGCTACACCTTC | TRBD1 | TRBV29-1 | - | TRBJ1-2
CASSSMGQGPHEQFF | TGTGCCAGCAGCTCGATGGGACAGGGTCCGCATGAGCAGTTCTTC | TRBD1 | TRBV28 | few | TRBJ2-1
CSVEDYSHPTGPRGYTF | TGCAGCGTTGAAGACTATTCCCATCCGACAGGCCCGCGGGGCTACACCTTC | - | TRBV29-1 | many | TRBJ1-2
CASSPALGADTQYF | TGTGCCAGCAGCCCAGCATTGGGTGCAGATACGCAGTATTTT | - | TRBV28 | many | TRBJ2-3
CASSLGRFQETQYF | TGTGCCAGCAGCTTAGGCCGGTTCCAAGAGACCCAGTACTTC | - | TRBV7-2 | many | TRBJ2-5
CASTGTSGGTDTQYF | TGTGCCAGCACCGGGACTAGCGGGGGGACAGATACGCAGTATTTT | TRBD2 | TRBV12-3/TRBV12-4 | many | TRBJ2-3
CSAGINEDTEAFF | TGCAGTGCGGGGATCAATGAGGACACTGAAGCTTTCTTT | - | TRBV20-1 | - | TRBJ1-1
CSARGVGETQYF | TGCAGTGCTAGGGGGGTCGGGGAGACCCAGTACTTC | - | TRBV20-1 | - | TRBJ2-5
CSARDLRGFTEAFF | TGCAGTGCTAGAGATCTGCGGGGATTCACTGAAGCTTTCTTT | - | TRBV20-1 | - | TRBJ1-1
CASGIGTGELFF | TGTGCCTCCGGTATCGGCACCGGGGAGCTGTTTTTT | - | TRBV28 | - | TRBJ2-2
CASSQETDRDPFF | TGTGCCAGCAGCCAAGAAACGGATAGGGACCCTTTCTTT | - | TRBV7-8 | many | TRBJ1-1
CASSLGSYTGELFF | TGTGCCAGCAGCTTAGGCAGCTACACCGGGGAGCTGTTTTTT | - | TRBV7-8 | few | TRBJ2-2
CASSFPGPGELFF | TGTGCCAGCAGCTTCCCCGGCCCCGGGGAGCTGTTTTTT | - | TRBV11-2 | few | TRBJ2-2
CASSQEVQYEQYF | TGCGCCAGCAGCCAGGAGGTCCAATACGAGCAGTACTTC | - | TRBV4-3 | many | TRBJ2-7
CAISESSGGTDTQYF | TGTGCCATCAGTGAGTCGAGCGGGGGTACAGATACGCAGTATTTT | TRBD2 | TRBV10-3 | few | TRBJ2-3